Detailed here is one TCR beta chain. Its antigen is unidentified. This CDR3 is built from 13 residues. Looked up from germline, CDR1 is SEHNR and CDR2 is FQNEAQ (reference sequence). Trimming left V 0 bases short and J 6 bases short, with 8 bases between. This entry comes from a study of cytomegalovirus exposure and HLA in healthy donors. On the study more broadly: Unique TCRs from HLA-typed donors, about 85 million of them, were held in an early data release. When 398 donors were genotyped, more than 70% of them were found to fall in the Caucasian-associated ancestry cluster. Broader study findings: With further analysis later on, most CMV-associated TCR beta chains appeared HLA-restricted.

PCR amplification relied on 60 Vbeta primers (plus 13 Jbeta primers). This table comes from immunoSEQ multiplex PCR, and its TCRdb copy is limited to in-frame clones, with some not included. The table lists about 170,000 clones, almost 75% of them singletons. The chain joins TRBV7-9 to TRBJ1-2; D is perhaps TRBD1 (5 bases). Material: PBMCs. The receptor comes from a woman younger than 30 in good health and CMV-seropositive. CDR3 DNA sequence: TGTGCCAGCAGCTTAGCAGGGGTGGATGGCTACACCTTC. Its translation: CASSLAGVDGYTF.